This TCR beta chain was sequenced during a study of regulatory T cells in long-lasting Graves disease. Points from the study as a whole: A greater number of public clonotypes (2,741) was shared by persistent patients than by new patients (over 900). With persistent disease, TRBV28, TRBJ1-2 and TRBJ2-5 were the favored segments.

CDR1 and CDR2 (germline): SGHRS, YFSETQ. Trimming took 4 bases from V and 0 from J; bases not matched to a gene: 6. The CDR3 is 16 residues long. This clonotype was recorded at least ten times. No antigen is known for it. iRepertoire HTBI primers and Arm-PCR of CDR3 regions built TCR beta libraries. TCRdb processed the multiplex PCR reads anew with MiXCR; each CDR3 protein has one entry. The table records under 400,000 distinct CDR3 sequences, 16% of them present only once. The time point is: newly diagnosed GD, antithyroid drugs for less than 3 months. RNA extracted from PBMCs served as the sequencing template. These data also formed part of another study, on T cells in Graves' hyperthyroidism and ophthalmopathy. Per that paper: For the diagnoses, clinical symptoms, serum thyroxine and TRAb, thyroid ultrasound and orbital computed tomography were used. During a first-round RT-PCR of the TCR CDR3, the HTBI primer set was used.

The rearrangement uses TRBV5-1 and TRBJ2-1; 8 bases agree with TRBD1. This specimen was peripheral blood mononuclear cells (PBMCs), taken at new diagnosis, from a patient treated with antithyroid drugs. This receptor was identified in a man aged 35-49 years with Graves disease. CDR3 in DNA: TGCGCCAGCAGCATACGGGACAGGAGCTCCTACAATGAGCAGTTCTTC. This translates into CASSIRDRSSYNEQFF. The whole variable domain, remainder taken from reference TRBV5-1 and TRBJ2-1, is KAGVTQTPRYLIKTRGQQVTLSCSPISGHRSVSWYQQTPGQGLQFLFEYFSETQRNKGNFPGRFSGRQFSNSRSEMNVSTLELGDSALYLCASSIRDRSSYNEQFFGPGTRLTVL.